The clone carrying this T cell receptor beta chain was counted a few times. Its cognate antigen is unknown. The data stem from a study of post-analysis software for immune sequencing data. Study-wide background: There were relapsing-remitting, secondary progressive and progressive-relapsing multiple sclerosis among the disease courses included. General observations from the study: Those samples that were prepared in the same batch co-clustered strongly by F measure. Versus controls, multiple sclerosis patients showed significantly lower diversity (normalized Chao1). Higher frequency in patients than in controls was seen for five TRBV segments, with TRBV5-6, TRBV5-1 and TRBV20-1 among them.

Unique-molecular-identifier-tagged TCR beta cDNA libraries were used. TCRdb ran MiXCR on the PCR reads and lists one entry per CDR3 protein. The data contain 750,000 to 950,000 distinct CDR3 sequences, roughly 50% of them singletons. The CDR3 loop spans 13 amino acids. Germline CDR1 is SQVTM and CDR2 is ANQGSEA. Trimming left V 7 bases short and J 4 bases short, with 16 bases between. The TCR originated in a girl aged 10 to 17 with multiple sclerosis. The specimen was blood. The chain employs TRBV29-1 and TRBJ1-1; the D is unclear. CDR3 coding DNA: TGCAGCGGGGAGACCCTGGACGGCACTGAAGCTTTCTTT. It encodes CSGETLDGTEAFF.